Shown below are 20 T cell receptor beta chains from a single sample sequenced in a study of identical twins (dated by TCRdb to the mid-2010s). The library was made by 5' RACE. Instrument used: Illumina HiSeq 2000. TCRdb reworked the public reads: Q25 trimming with fastp, MiXCR clone assembly, productive beta chains retained. Identical CDR3 protein sequences are pooled into one entry, listed with their most common genes and DNA. The sample table records about 490,000 distinct CDR3 sequences; around 15% of these occur just once. The ten top clones hold nearly 0.45% of the sample. Separately, the same data were catalogued under a study of yellow fever vaccine responses in identical twins.

The sample comprised CD4+ T cells sorted from blood. These receptors all stem from a woman between 18 and 29 years old in good health.

This clonotype was seen a handful of times. The chain couples TRBV20-1 to TRBJ2-1, with D possibly matching TRBD1 (5 bases). Trimming stripped 0 bases from V and 0 bases from J, with 12 bases between. CDR3 length: 16 amino acids. Germline lookup yields CDR1 DFQATT and CDR2 SNEGSKA (reference sequence). The CDR3 sequence is CSARDGQGSSYNEQFF. The CDR3 DNA reads TGCAGTGCTAGAGATGGGCAGGGAAGCTCCTACAATGAGCAGTTCTTC.

This rearrangement joins TRBV11-2 to TRBJ2-3; 12 bases match TRBD1. J gave up 0 bases and V 6 bases, and 4 bases lay outside the gene matches. The CDR3 runs 16 residues. Germline V lookup: CDR1 SGHAT, CDR2 FQNNGV. The CDR3: CASRGTGGSSTDTQYF. The DNA for the CDR3 is TGTGCCAGCAGGGGGACAGGGGGCTCTAGCACAGATACGCAGTATTTT.

This clonotype appeared a few times. This chain joins TRBV5-1 and TRBJ2-7; 7 bases are shared with TRBD2. Germline CDR1 is SGHRS and CDR2 is YFSETQ. CDR3 size: 14 residues. Trimming at V came to 4 bases and at J to 2 bases, leaving 6 bases not matched to a gene. The CDR3 coding sequence is TGCGCCAGCAGCGGGGGAGGGACGACCTACGAGCAGTACTTC. This encodes CASSGGGTTYEQYF.

The gene calls are TRBV20-1 and TRBJ2-7, with 10 bases that match TRBD1. V trimming: 1 base; J trimming: 3 bases; junction bases outside the gene matches: 6. Looked up from germline, CDR1 is DFQATT and CDR2 is SNEGSKA (reference sequence). The CDR3 covers 15 residues. The CDR3 bases are TGCAGTGCTAGAGGGAGGGACAGGGGAGGCTACGAGCAGTACTTC. It yields the protein CSARGRDRGGYEQYF.

This chain connects TRBV29-1 to TRBJ2-7; perhaps TRBD2 as D (6 bases). CDR1 SQVTM and CDR2 ANQGSEA come from the germline V gene. CDR3 size: 15 residues. Trimming left V 6 bases short and J 2 bases short, with 20 bases between. CDR3: CSVGEKRVPPYEQYF. The CDR3 DNA follows: TGCAGCGTGGGAGAAAAGCGGGTGCCCCCCTACGAGCAGTACTTC.

The chain has TRBV20-1 and TRBJ2-2; maybe TRBD1 (6 bases). Trimming left V 1 base short and J 2 bases short, with 11 bases between. The CDR3 totals 15 residues. Per germline, CDR1 DFQATT and CDR2 SNEGSKA (reference sequence). Written as DNA, the CDR3 is TGCAGTGCTAGAGTTGGGGGCTTTAACACCGGGGAGCTGTTTTTT. Its translation: CSARVGGFNTGELFF.

This chain links TRBV29-1 with TRBJ2-6; TRBD2 is a possible D gene (7 bases). CDR1 is SQVTM, CDR2 ANQGSEA, per germline. The CDR3 extends over 16 amino acids. Between the trimmed V and J ends, which lost 4 bases and 3 bases, there was a span of 16 bases. The CDR3 sequence: CSVASGGAYGANVLTF. The DNA for the CDR3 is TGCAGCGTTGCTTCGGGGGGCGCTTATGGGGCCAACGTCCTGACTTTC.

The V and J genes are TRBV7-2 and TRBJ2-2; TRBD1 matches 10 bases. V was pared by 4 bases and J by 5 bases, with 7 bases of the junction left unmatched. CDR3 size: 16 residues. Per germline, CDR1 SGHTA and CDR2 FQGNSA. The CDR3, as DNA: TGTGCCAGCAGCTCCAGGACAGGGGGTAGAACCGGGGAGCTGTTTTTT. Amino acid sequence: CASSSRTGGRTGELFF.

There are many counts of this clonotype. This chain uses TRBV12-3 or TRBV12-4 with TRBJ2-2, with D perhaps given as TRBD1 or TRBD2 (5 bases each). The CDR3 is 15 amino acids. With 5 bases removed from V and 4 bases from J, the gap between germline ends came to 14 bases. The CDR3: CASSRTGTITGELFF. Here the CDR3 DNA reads TGTGCCAGCAGTAGAACCGGGACGATCACCGGGGAGCTGTTTTTT.

Only a few counts were recorded for this clonotype. The chain has TRBV7-8 and TRBJ2-7; 8 bases match TRBD1. Germline values: CDR1 SGHVS, CDR2 FQNEAQ. This CDR3 comprises 13 residues. V lost 4 bases, J lost 5 bases, and 4 bases stayed unmatched. The CDR3 sequence: CASSSAGGHEQYF. The CDR3 nucleotides read TGTGCCAGCAGCTCCGCAGGGGGCCACGAGCAGTACTTC.

J is TRBJ1-1 and V is TRBV27; 7 bases line up with TRBD1. The V gene's germline CDR1 is MNHEY and CDR2 SMNVEV (reference sequence). V was pared by 5 bases and J by 7 bases, with 7 bases of the junction left unmatched. The CDR3 contains 13 residues. CDR3 protein: CASSPRDSHEAFF. As DNA, the CDR3 is TGTGCCAGCAGTCCGAGGGACAGCCATGAAGCTTTCTTT.

The chain uses TRBV10-3 and TRBJ2-3; possibly TRBD2 for D (5 bases). With 2 bases removed from V and 6 bases from J, the gap between germline ends came to 12 bases. Germline V gene data show CDR1 as ENHRY and CDR2 as SYGVKD. There are 14 residues in the CDR3. The CDR3 sequence is CAISEGLGGDTQYF. DNA of the CDR3: TGTGCCATCAGTGAGGGGCTAGGCGGGGATACGCAGTATTTT.

A few counts support this clonotype. This rearrangement joins TRBV9 to TRBJ1-1; maybe TRBD1 (6 bases). V was cut by 3 bases and J by 3 bases, with 18 bases left in between. Germline lookup yields CDR1 SGDLS and CDR2 YYNGEE. This CDR3 spans 16 amino acids. The CDR3 coding sequence is TGTGCCAGCAGCGCGAGATCCGGGACACTAGACACTGAAGCTTTCTTT. This encodes CASSARSGTLDTEAFF.

This clonotype appeared a few times. The chain has TRBV3-1 and TRBJ2-1, with 7 bases lining up with TRBD2. The germline gives CDR1 LGHDT, CDR2 YNNKEL (reference sequence). The CDR3 length is 15 residues. Unmatched junction bases numbered 5, after V lost 1 base and J lost 5 bases. Here the CDR3 DNA reads TGTGCCAGCAGCCAAGTACCTAGCGGAAACAATGAGCAGTTCTTC. This codes for CASSQVPSGNNEQFF.

The rearrangement links TRBV7-8 to TRBJ2-1, with 11 bases identical to TRBD2. Trimming took 2 bases from V and 1 from J; bases not matched to a gene: 4. Per germline, CDR1 SGHVS and CDR2 FQNEAQ. The CDR3 runs 17 residues. The CDR3 region has the DNA TGTGCCAGCAGCTTATGGGCTAGCGGGGGGTCCTACAATGAGCAGTTCTTC. It is translated as CASSLWASGGSYNEQFF.

V is TRBV7-9 and J is TRBJ2-5; D is possibly TRBD1 (6 bases). CDR3 length equals 17 residues. The germline V gene has CDR1 SEHNR and CDR2 FQNEAQ (reference sequence). Trimming took off 0 bases at V and 1 base at J, with 15 bases between the two ends. CDR3 nucleotides: TGTGCCAGCAGCTTAGCGCGAGGGGGACGGCGCCAAGAGACCCAGTACTTC. Its translation: CASSLARGGRRQETQYF.

In this sample, this clonotype turned up a few times. This rearrangement joins TRBV10-3 to TRBJ1-1; weak D call: TRBD1 (5 bases). The germline V gene has CDR1 ENHRY and CDR2 SYGVKD. V shed 10 bases and J shed 3 bases, with 18 bases lying between them. This CDR3 has 14 amino acids. CDR3 DNA: TGTGCCACCCGTGAGGGCAGGGAGGACACTGAAGCTTTCTTT. It encodes CATREGREDTEAFF.

V gene TRBV28 combines with J gene TRBJ1-2; TRBD1 aligns across 8 bases. V was pared by 4 bases and J by 8 bases, with 21 bases of the junction left unmatched. This CDR3 is built from 18 residues. From germline, CDR1 is MDHEN and CDR2 SYDVKM. The CDR3 region has the DNA TGTGCCAGCAGTTATGAAGTACGGACAGGGACAAGGATGTGGGGCTACACCTTC. The encoded protein is CASSYEVRTGTRMWGYTF.

This clonotype was counted only a few times. This CDR3 reads CASSPSTSAHYNEQFF. The CDR3 DNA sequence: TGTGCCAGCAGCCCCTCAACTAGCGCCCACTACAATGAGCAGTTCTTC. This chain joins TRBV3-1 and TRBJ2-1; 7 positions agree with TRBD2. CDR1 and CDR2 from the germline V gene are LGHDT and YNNKEL (reference sequence). Trimming took 4 bases from V and 3 from J; bases not matched to a gene: 9. This CDR3 is 16 amino acids long.

This rearrangement joins TRBV20-1 to TRBJ1-2; D may be TRBD1 (5 bases). CDR3 size: 14 residues. With 2 bases removed from V and 2 bases from J, the gap between germline ends came to 12 bases. CDR1 DFQATT and CDR2 SNEGSKA come from the germline V gene (reference sequence). DNA for the CDR3: TGCAGTGCTAGACAAGGGGTAGGGAACTATGGCTACACCTTC. Its translation: CSARQGVGNYGYTF.